The source of this TCR beta chain is a study of PD-1 blockade in mismatch repair-deficient tumors. The method was immunoSEQ multiplex PCR; TCRdb's version includes in-frame clones alone and lacks a portion of them. The data hold about 100,000 clones, with over 65% observed a single time. Germline V gene sequence: CDR1 WSHSY, CDR2 SAAADI. This CDR3 has 12 amino acids. In its sample, this clone was seen once. The chain carries TRBV10-2 and TRBJ2-5; 7 bases fit TRBD2. With the DNA end fitting TRBJ2-7 better, the J assignment may be wrong. Here the sequenced sample was peripheral blood, taken roughly eight months after starting pembrolizumab. This clonotype was sampled from an adult with mismatch repair-deficient cancer. The CDR3 sequence is CASTAGAYEQYF. The CDR3 nucleotides are TGCGCCAGCACGGCGGGAGCCTACGAGCAGTACTTC.